Below are 10 T cell receptor beta chains sequenced from a single sample in a study of cytomegalovirus exposure and HLA in healthy donors. The PCR had 60 Vbeta and 13 Jbeta primers. Profiled with immunoSEQ multiplex PCR; TCRdb holds only in-frame clones, not every one. The sample shows about 200,000 clones, approximately 78% of them seen only once. The sample consisted of PBMCs. Receptor source: a woman between 40 and 50 years old in good health and CMV-seronegative.

The chain links TRBV5-6 to TRBJ1-1, with D possibly being TRBD1 (5 bases). Germline V lookup: CDR1 SGHDT, CDR2 YYEEEE. Trimming took off 0 bases at V and 6 bases at J, with 12 bases between the two ends. CDR3 size: 14 residues. CDR3 in DNA: TGTGCCAGCAGCTTGGTCGCGGGGACGGCTGAAGCTTTCTTT. It is translated as CASSLVAGTAEAFF.

This chain connects TRBV19 to TRBJ2-2, with D uncertain. The germline CDR1 and CDR2 sequences are LNHDA and SQIVND (reference sequence). The CDR3 has 15 residues. Trimming shortened V by 8 bases and J by 2 bases, and 15 bases separated the two germline ends. Here the CDR3 DNA reads TGTGCCAGTGACGCAGGTCTATCAAACACCGGGGAGCTGTTTTTT. It yields the protein CASDAGLSNTGELFF.

This clone was found a few times. This chain joins TRBV9 and TRBJ1-6; 7 bases map to TRBD1. V was pared by 0 bases and J by 6 bases, with 3 bases of the junction left unmatched. This CDR3 comprises 15 residues. CDR1 is SGDLS and CDR2 is YYNGEE in the germline V gene. This chain's CDR3 is CASSVGQGLNSPLHF. The CDR3 coding sequence is TGTGCCAGCAGCGTAGGACAGGGACTTAATTCACCCCTCCACTTT.

This chain joins TRBV27 and TRBJ2-7; TRBD2 matches at 11 bases. Germline V lookup: CDR1 MNHEY, CDR2 SMNVEV (reference sequence). V shed 5 bases, J shed 5 bases, and the junction held 5 bases outside the gene matches. This CDR3 comprises 14 residues. This CDR3 is CASSNGLAGDEQYF. In nucleotides, the CDR3 is TGTGCCAGCAGTAACGGACTAGCGGGCGACGAGCAGTACTTC.

V usage is TRBV7-2 and J usage is TRBJ2-7; TRBD2 aligns across 7 bases. In germline, CDR1 is SGHTA, CDR2 FQGNSA. V lost 4 bases to trimming and J lost 0 bases; unmatched junction nucleotides: 6. This CDR3 is 15 amino acids long. The CDR3 nucleotides are TGTGCCAGCAGCTGGCGGGAGACGAGCTCCTACGAGCAGTACTTC. Translation: CASSWRETSSYEQYF. The full variable domain, its missing parts supplied by reference TRBV7-2 and TRBJ2-7, is GAGVSQSPSNKVTEKGKDVELRCDPISGHTALYWYRQSLGQGLEFLIYFQGNSAPDKSGLPSDRFSAERTGGSVSTLTIQRTQQEDSAVYLCASSWRETSSYEQYFGPGTRLTVT.

The rearrangement uses TRBV19 and TRBJ2-6; the D is unclear. With 5 bases removed from V and 2 bases from J, the gap between germline ends came to 7 bases. Germline assignment: CDR1 LNHDA and CDR2 SQIVND (reference sequence). The CDR3 is 14 amino acids. DNA of the CDR3: TGTGCCAGTAGTCCTTGGCCTGGGGCCAACGTCCTGACTTTC. It translates to CASSPWPGANVLTF.

J is TRBJ1-1 and V is TRBV7-9; D is possibly TRBD1 (5 bases). CDR3 length: 15 amino acids. With 2 bases removed from V and 1 base from J, the gap between germline ends came to 11 bases. The germline V gene has CDR1 SEHNR and CDR2 FQNEAQ (reference sequence). DNA of the CDR3: TGTGCCAGCAGCTTACTCGGGGGTGAGAACACTGAAGCTTTCTTT. Encoded protein: CASSLLGGENTEAFF.

In its sample, this clone was seen a few times. This sequence joins TRBV5-1 and TRBJ2-7; 8 bases fit TRBD1. The germline V gene has CDR1 SGHRS and CDR2 YFSETQ. This CDR3 is 14 amino acids long. V dropped 4 bases and J dropped 3; count of bases not matched to a gene: 6. CDR3 in DNA: TGCGCCAGCAGCGTCACAGGGGGTGACTACGAGCAGTACTTC. This codes for CASSVTGGDYEQYF. The full variable domain, rest sourced from reference TRBV5-1 and TRBJ2-7, is KAGVTQTPRYLIKTRGQQVTLSCSPISGHRSVSWYQQTPGQGLQFLFEYFSETQRNKGNFPGRFSGRQFSNSRSEMNVSTLELGDSALYLCASSVTGGDYEQYFGPGTRLTVT.

The chain carries TRBV15 and TRBJ2-7, with 14 positions matching TRBD2. Germline V gives CDR1 LNHNV, CDR2 YYDKDF (reference sequence). The ends lost 3 bases at V and 7 bases at J; junction bases unmatched: 5. This CDR3 is 15 amino acids long. The CDR3 bases are TGTGCCACCAGCAGCGGACTAGCGGGAGGAGAAGAGCAGTACTTC. As protein: CATSSGLAGGEEQYF.

V gene TRBV2 combines with J gene TRBJ1-1, with no clear D. The germline V gene has CDR1 SNHLY and CDR2 FYNNEI. The V end lost 4 bases, the J end lost 4 bases, and 13 bases lay between the germline ends. CDR3 length: 14 amino acids. CDR3 protein: CASSVREESTEAFF. Here the CDR3 DNA reads TGTGCCAGCAGTGTTAGGGAGGAGTCCACTGAAGCTTTCTTT.